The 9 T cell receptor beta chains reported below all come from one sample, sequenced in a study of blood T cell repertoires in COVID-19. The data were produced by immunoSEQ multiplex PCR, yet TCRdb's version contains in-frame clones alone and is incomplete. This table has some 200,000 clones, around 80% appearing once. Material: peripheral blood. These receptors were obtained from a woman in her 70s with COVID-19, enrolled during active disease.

In DNA, the CDR3 is TGTGCCAGCAGCTTAGGGGGACAGTCTGAAGCTTTCTTT. This gives the protein CASSLGGQSEAFF. This chain joins TRBV11-2 and TRBJ1-1; the match to TRBD1 covers 7 bases. CDR1 SGHAT and CDR2 FQNNGV come from the germline V gene. The J segment lost 6 bases and the V segment lost 1 base, leaving 2 bases of the junction unmatched. This CDR3 is built from 13 residues.

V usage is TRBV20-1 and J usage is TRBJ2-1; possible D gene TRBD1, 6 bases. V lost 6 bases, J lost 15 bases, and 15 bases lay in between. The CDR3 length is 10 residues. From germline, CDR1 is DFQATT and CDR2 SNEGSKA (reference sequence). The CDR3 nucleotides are TGCAGTGCGGACCGGACAGCGCCGTTCTTC. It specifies CSADRTAPFF.

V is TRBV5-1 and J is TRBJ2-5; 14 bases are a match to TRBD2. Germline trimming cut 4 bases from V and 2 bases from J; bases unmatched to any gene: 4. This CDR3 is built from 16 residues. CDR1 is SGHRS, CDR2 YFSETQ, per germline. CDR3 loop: CASSPRTSGGQETQYF. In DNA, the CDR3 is TGCGCCAGCAGCCCACGGACTAGCGGGGGGCAAGAGACCCAGTACTTC.

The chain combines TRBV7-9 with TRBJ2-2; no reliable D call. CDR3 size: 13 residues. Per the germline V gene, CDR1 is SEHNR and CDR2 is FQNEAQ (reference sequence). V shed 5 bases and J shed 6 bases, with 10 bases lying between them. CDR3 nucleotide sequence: TGTGCCAGCAGCCGTGAGGTGGCCGGGGAGCTGTTTTTT. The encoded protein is CASSREVAGELFF.

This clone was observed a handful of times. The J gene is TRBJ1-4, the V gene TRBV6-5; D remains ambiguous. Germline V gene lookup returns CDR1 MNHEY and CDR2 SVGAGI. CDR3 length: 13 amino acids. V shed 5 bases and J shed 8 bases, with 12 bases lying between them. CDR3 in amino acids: CASSPTQAEKLFF. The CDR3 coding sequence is TGTGCCAGCAGTCCCACCCAGGCAGAAAAACTGTTTTTT.

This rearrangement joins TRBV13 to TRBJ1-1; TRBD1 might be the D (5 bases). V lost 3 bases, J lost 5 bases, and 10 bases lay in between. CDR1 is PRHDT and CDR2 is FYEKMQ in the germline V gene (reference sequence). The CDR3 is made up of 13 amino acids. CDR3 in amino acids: CASSLVDRTEAFF. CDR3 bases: TGTGCCAGCAGCTTGGTTGACAGAACTGAAGCTTTCTTT.

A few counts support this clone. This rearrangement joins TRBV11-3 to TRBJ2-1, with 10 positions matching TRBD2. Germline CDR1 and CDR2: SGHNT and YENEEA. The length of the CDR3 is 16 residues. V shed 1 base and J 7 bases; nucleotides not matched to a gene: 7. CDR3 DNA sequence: TGTGCCAGCAGCTTAGCGCTAGCGGGAGCTAAGAATGAGCAGTTCTTC. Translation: CASSLALAGAKNEQFF.

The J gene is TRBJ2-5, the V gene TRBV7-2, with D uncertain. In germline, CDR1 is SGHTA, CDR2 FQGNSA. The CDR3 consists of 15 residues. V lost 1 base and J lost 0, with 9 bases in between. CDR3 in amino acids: CASSLGGQYQETQYF. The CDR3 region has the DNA TGTGCCAGCAGCTTAGGCGGTCAGTACCAAGAGACCCAGTACTTC.

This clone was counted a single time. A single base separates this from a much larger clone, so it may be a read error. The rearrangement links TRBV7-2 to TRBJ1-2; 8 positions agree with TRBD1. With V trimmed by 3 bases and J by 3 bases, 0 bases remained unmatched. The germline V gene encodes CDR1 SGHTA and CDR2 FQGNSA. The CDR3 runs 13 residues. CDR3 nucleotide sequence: TGTGCCAGCAGCTTGGGACAGGACTATGGCTACACCTTC. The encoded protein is CASSLGQDYGYTF.